The 29 T cell receptor beta chains reported below all come from one sample, sequenced in a study of CD8 T cells in Susac syndrome. Reverse transcription used 0.5 to 1 ug RNA and random hexamers. MiXCR was run by TCRdb on the immunoSEQ multiplex PCR reads, yielding one entry per CDR3 protein. This sample has about 80,000 distinct CDR3 sequences, with around 94% found just once. The material sequenced was CD8+ T cells from PBMCs. The receptors stem from a human donor in good health.

The chain employs TRBV2 and TRBJ2-3; D not resolved. This CDR3 comprises 13 residues. Germline-derived CDR1 and CDR2 are SNHLY and FYNNEI. The ends were cut back, 4 bases at V and 2 bases at J, with 7 bases in the middle. CDR3 nucleotides: TGTGCCAGCAGTGCCAGCGTCACAGATACGCAGTATTTT. As protein: CASSASVTDTQYF.

This clonotype was seen just once. The chain couples TRBV7-9 to TRBJ2-7, with 7 bases that match TRBD2. Unmatched junction bases numbered 13, after V lost 1 base and J lost 4 bases. The CDR3 contains 17 residues. Germline V lookup: CDR1 SEHNR, CDR2 FQNEAQ (reference sequence). CDR3 in amino acids: CASSLGRGGVGVYEQYF. The CDR3, as DNA: TGTGCCAGCAGCTTAGGTCGGGGAGGGGTTGGGGTATACGAGCAGTACTTC.

The chain joins TRBV9 to TRBJ2-1, with D perhaps being TRBD1 or TRBD2 (6 bases each). In germline, CDR1 is SGDLS, CDR2 YYNGEE. Trimming removed 3 bases at V and 4 bases at J, with 8 bases between. The CDR3 totals 13 residues. The CDR3 nucleotides are TGTGCCAGCAGCGAGGGGGGTTACAATGAGCAGTTCTTC. Translating gives CASSEGGYNEQFF.

The genes are TRBV5-4 and TRBJ2-1, with TRBD1 as a possible D gene (5 bases). The CDR3 contains 15 residues. CDR1 is SGHNT and CDR2 is YYREEE in the germline V gene (reference sequence). The V end was cut by 2 bases, the J end by 4 bases, with 13 bases between. The CDR3 reads CASSFRTMTYNEQFF. The CDR3 nucleotides read TGTGCCAGCAGCTTTAGGACAATGACTTACAATGAGCAGTTCTTC.

This chain connects TRBV11-2 to TRBJ2-7; D may correspond to TRBD1 or TRBD2 (5 bases each). Trimming pared 4 bases from V and 4 bases from J, leaving 14 bases between. The length of the CDR3 is 14 residues. CDR1 SGHAT and CDR2 FQNNGV come from the germline V gene. The CDR3 reads CASSYSGTAYEQYF. CDR3 nucleotide sequence: TGTGCCAGCAGCTACTCCGGGACCGCTTACGAGCAGTACTTC.

The chain combines TRBV15 with TRBJ1-1; D call uncertain. V dropped 8 bases and J dropped 4 bases, with 8 bases sitting between them. This CDR3 spans 11 amino acids. Germline V gene lookup returns CDR1 LNHNV and CDR2 YYDKDF (reference sequence). The DNA for the CDR3 is TGTGCCACCGGCGGCGTCACTGAAGCTTTCTTT. Residues: CATGGVTEAFF.

Comment on this clonotype: Compared with germline, one end of the junction differs, possibly owing to a read error. This chain connects TRBV2 to TRBJ2-1, with D perhaps TRBD2 (5 bases). The CDR3 is made up of 12 amino acids. The germline gives CDR1 SNHLY, CDR2 FYNNEI. The CDR3 region has the DNA TGTGCCAGCCGTGACGGGAACAATGAGCAGTTCTTC. Protein sequence: CASRDGNNEQFF.

The chain couples TRBV4-1 to TRBJ2-7; D is unclear. The CDR3 is made up of 16 amino acids. From germline, CDR1 is MGHRA and CDR2 YSYEKL. Between the trimmed V and J ends, which lost 0 bases and 0 bases, there was a span of 12 bases. DNA for the CDR3: TGCGCCAGCAGCCAAGACTTCCCCAGGAGCTCCTACGAGCAGTACGTC. Encoded protein: CASSQDFPRSSYEQYV.

The chain uses TRBV7-9 and TRBJ2-3, with D possibly TRBD2 on 5 matching bases. The CDR3 consists of 15 residues. Trimming took off 6 bases at V and 0 bases at J, with 13 bases between the two ends. Looked up from germline, CDR1 is SEHNR and CDR2 is FQNEAQ (reference sequence). CDR3 amino acids: CASSRVGGSTDTQYF. Written as DNA, the CDR3 is TGTGCCAGCAGTCGGGTCGGCGGGAGCACAGATACGCAGTATTTT.

The genes are TRBV24-1 and TRBJ2-1; D may be TRBD1 (6 bases). The CDR3 consists of 14 residues. Trimming stripped 3 bases from V and 5 bases from J, with 10 bases between. The V gene's germline CDR1 is KGHDR and CDR2 SFDVKD. The CDR3: CATSDVTGNNEQFF. Written as DNA, the CDR3 is TGTGCCACCAGTGATGTGACAGGTAACAATGAGCAGTTCTTC.

This chain uses TRBV2 with TRBJ2-3, with D possibly being TRBD1 (6 bases). Trimming took off 8 bases at V and 0 bases at J, with 12 bases between the two ends. CDR3 length: 14 residues. From germline, CDR1 is SNHLY and CDR2 FYNNEI. The CDR3 loop reads CASDGQPSTDTQYF. CDR3 in DNA: TGTGCCAGCGATGGACAGCCTAGCACAGATACGCAGTATTTT.

The chain couples TRBV24-1 to TRBJ2-2, with 7 bases lining up with TRBD1. The junction had 0 bases not matched to a gene; V was cut back by 9 bases and J by 0 bases. CDR3 length: 13 amino acids. Germline CDR1 reads KGHDR; CDR2 reads SFDVKD. CDR3 loop: CATGTANTGELFF. The CDR3 DNA reads as TGTGCCACCGGGACAGCGAACACCGGGGAGCTGTTTTTT.

This chain joins TRBV4-1 and TRBJ2-1; D gene uncertain. V lost 0 bases, J lost 2 bases, and 8 bases lay in between. The CDR3 length is 15 residues. Germline CDR1 reads MGHRA; CDR2 reads YSYEKL. The CDR3 coding sequence is TGCGCCAGCAGCCAAGATTGGGGAACCTACAATGAGCAGTTCTTC. It is translated as CASSQDWGTYNEQFF.

J is TRBJ2-1 and V is TRBV20-1; 15 positions agree with TRBD2. The CDR3 has 15 residues. In germline, CDR1 is DFQATT, CDR2 SNEGSKA (reference sequence). Losses at the gene ends were 5 bases for V and 6 bases for J; bases not matched to a gene: 5. DNA of the CDR3: TGCAGTGCTCCCGGACTAGCGGGAGGGCCCAATGAGCAGTTCTTC. The encoded protein is CSAPGLAGGPNEQFF.

V gene TRBV9 combines with J gene TRBJ1-2; D gene uncertain. The CDR3 length is 12 residues. Germline V gives CDR1 SGDLS, CDR2 YYNGEE. V lost 2 bases to trimming and J lost 4 bases, with 6 bases between them. The DNA of the CDR3 is TGTGCCAGCAGCGTGTCCAGCTATGGCTACACCTTC. Its protein product is CASSVSSYGYTF.

This clonotype was found once. The genes are TRBV7-9 and TRBJ1-5; no clear D. CDR1 is SEHNR, CDR2 FQNEAQ, per germline (reference sequence). Trimming took off 4 bases at V and 0 bases at J, with 7 bases between the two ends. This CDR3 is 14 amino acids long. CDR3 coding DNA: TGTGCCAGCAGCTCTACTCCTAGCAATCAGCCCCAGCATTTT. It is translated as CASSSTPSNQPQHF.

The chain has TRBV11-2 and TRBJ2-2, with D perhaps being TRBD1 or TRBD2 (5 bases each). CDR1 is SGHAT, CDR2 FQNNGV, per germline. This CDR3 has 13 residues. V lost 3 bases, J lost 6 bases, and 8 bases lay in between. CDR3 residues: CASSFGTAGELFF. CDR3 DNA: TGTGCCAGCAGCTTTGGGACCGCCGGGGAGCTGTTTTTT.

The CDR3 region is CASSVVETSGGRHEQFF. CDR3 nucleotides: TGTGCCAGCAGCGTAGTAGAGACTAGCGGGGGGCGGCATGAGCAGTTCTTC. The rearrangement links TRBV9 to TRBJ2-1, with 13 bases fitting TRBD2. With V trimmed by 0 bases and J by 8 bases, 8 bases remained unmatched. The CDR3 contains 17 residues. Germline-derived CDR1 and CDR2 are SGDLS and YYNGEE.

The chain joins TRBV11-2 to TRBJ2-2, with D perhaps being TRBD1 or TRBD2 (5 bases each). The germline CDR1 and CDR2 sequences are SGHAT and FQNNGV. This CDR3 has 14 amino acids. The V gene lost 4 bases and the J gene lost 3 bases, with 9 bases spanning the gap. CDR3 sequence (DNA): TGTGCCAGCAGCTCGGGGCCCTACACCGGGGAGCTGTTTTTT. Translating gives CASSSGPYTGELFF.

The chain is built from TRBV6-4 and TRBJ2-1; the match to TRBD2 covers 7 bases. V shed 2 bases, J shed 10 bases, and the junction held 11 bases outside the gene matches. This CDR3 has 15 amino acids. Germline assignment: CDR1 MRHNA and CDR2 SNTAGT. The CDR3 reads CASSDGGDPPQEQFF. The CDR3 bases are TGTGCCAGCAGTGACGGGGGGGACCCGCCTCAAGAGCAGTTCTTC.

The chain recombines TRBV29-1 with TRBJ2-5; D is perhaps TRBD2 (6 bases). CDR3 length: 14 amino acids. Germline V gives CDR1 SQVTM, CDR2 ANQGSEA. Trimming removed 6 bases at V and 7 bases at J, with 21 bases between. The DNA for the CDR3 is TGCAGCGTCGCAACTGGGAGGCGGATCGGGACCCAGTACTTC. Translation gives CSVATGRRIGTQYF. The full variable domain, with the rest looked up from reference TRBV29-1 and TRBJ2-5, is SAVISQKPSRDICQRGTSLTIQCQVDSQVTMMFWYRQQPGQSLTLIATANQGSEATYESGFVIDKFPISRPNLTFSTLTVSNMSPEDSSIYLCSVATGRRIGTQYFGPGTRLLVL.

This chain links TRBV3-1 with TRBJ2-7; D is possibly TRBD1 (5 bases). The ends were cut back, 3 bases at V and 0 bases at J, with 9 bases in the middle. Germline V lookup: CDR1 LGHDT, CDR2 YNNKEL (reference sequence). This CDR3 has 14 amino acids. CDR3: CASSHTGVSYEQYV. In DNA form, the CDR3 reads TGTGCCAGCAGCCACACAGGCGTCTCCTACGAGCAGTACGTC.

This clonotype was seen once. The chain combines TRBV20-1 with TRBJ2-7, with 10 bases aligning to TRBD2. J was trimmed by 3 bases and V by 1 base; bases with no gene match: 0. There are 13 residues in the CDR3. Germline CDR1 is DFQATT and CDR2 is SNEGSKA (reference sequence). The CDR3 loop reads CSARGLAGYEQYV. For the CDR3, the DNA is TGCAGTGCTAGAGGACTAGCGGGCTACGAGCAGTACGTC.

The V gene is TRBV29-1, the J gene TRBJ2-1, with 9 bases fitting TRBD1. Unmatched junction bases numbered 2, after V lost 1 base and J lost 7 bases. The germline gives CDR1 SQVTM, CDR2 ANQGSEA. The CDR3 loop spans 13 amino acids. CDR3 DNA: TGCAGCGTTGAAGGTGGACAGGGGAATGAGCAGTTCTTC. Amino acid sequence: CSVEGGQGNEQFF.

The V and J genes are TRBV7-9 and TRBJ1-1, with D unclear. This CDR3 spans 13 amino acids. The ends were cut back, 5 bases at V and 5 bases at J, with 12 bases in the middle. Germline assignment: CDR1 SEHNR and CDR2 FQNEAQ (reference sequence). CDR3: CASSPGVGTEAFF. The CDR3 region has the DNA TGTGCCAGCAGCCCCGGGGTCGGGACTGAAGCTTTCTTT.

This chain joins TRBV27 and TRBJ1-5; D gene ambiguous. The CDR3 loop spans 16 amino acids. Trimming left V 4 bases short and J 3 bases short, with 16 bases between. Germline V gene lookup returns CDR1 MNHEY and CDR2 SMNVEV (reference sequence). The CDR3 spells CASSSFGESHNQPQHF. The CDR3 bases are TGTGCCAGCAGTTCCTTCGGGGAGAGTCACAATCAGCCCCAGCATTTT.

The chain joins TRBV27 to TRBJ2-1; TRBD2 aligns across 7 bases. Germline values: CDR1 MNHEY, CDR2 SMNVEV (reference sequence). The CDR3 loop spans 14 amino acids. J gave up 3 bases and V 5 bases, and 4 bases lay outside the gene matches. The CDR3 bases are TGTGCCAGCAGTCTAAGCGGGAACTACAATGAGCAGTTCTTC. Translating gives CASSLSGNYNEQFF.

V gene TRBV9 combines with J gene TRBJ2-1; either TRBD1 or TRBD2 may supply D (5 bases each). The germline V gene encodes CDR1 SGDLS and CDR2 YYNGEE. The CDR3 totals 15 residues. Trimming took off 0 bases at V and 1 base at J, with 8 bases between the two ends. CDR3 sequence (DNA): TGTGCCAGCAGCGTAGTGGGGGAATCCTACAATGAGCAGTTCTTC. Translation gives CASSVVGESYNEQFF.

The chain recombines TRBV6-1 with TRBJ1-1; D not certain. Germline V CDR1 and CDR2: MNHNS, SASEGT. The CDR3 sequence is 13 residues long. Deletions cut 1 base from V and 5 bases from J, with 8 bases between. CDR3 DNA: TGTGCCAGCAGTGAAGTGTCGGGGACTGAAGCTTTCTTT. Protein product: CASSEVSGTEAFF.